These 2 T cell receptor beta chains were sequenced from one sample in a study of cytomegalovirus exposure and HLA in healthy donors (dated by TCRdb to 2016 to 2017). The library was made by the immunoSEQ multiplex PCR assay. Drawn from immuneACCESS, this table holds only the in-frame rearrangements with V and J called that TCRdb kept. Clones are partly lost; checked studies trace under half to an unresolved V gene and leave the rest unexplained. The sample table contains 200,000 or so clones; only one count was recorded for approximately 82% of them. Roughly 13% of the sample comes from the top ten. What was sequenced was PBMCs. These receptors were taken from a woman in her 30s in good health and CMV-seropositive.

This chain connects TRBV7-8 to TRBJ2-7; TRBD1 matches at 9 bases. CDR1 is SGHVS, CDR2 FQNEAQ, per germline. This CDR3 comprises 14 residues. With 3 bases clipped from V and 5 bases from J, the junction kept 5 bases outside the gene matches. The CDR3 nucleotides read TGTGCCAGCAGCTTCCGGACAGGGGTCAACGAGCAGTACTTC. It is translated as CASSFRTGVNEQYF.

This clone was detected many times. The chain combines TRBV29-1 with TRBJ1-2; D is ambiguous. This CDR3 comprises 11 residues. The V gene lost 5 bases and the J gene lost 6 bases, with 10 bases spanning the gap. Germline lookup yields CDR1 SQVTM and CDR2 ANQGSEA. The CDR3 DNA is TGCAGCGTTCACAGAGAAGATGGCTACACCTTC. It specifies CSVHREDGYTF.